The 19 T cell receptor beta chains below were found in one sample sequenced in a study of T cells in Graves' hyperthyroidism and ophthalmopathy. There were TCR beta CDR3 regions amplified from RNA transcripts. TCR CDR3 regions were first amplified by RT-PCR with HTBI primers. TCRdb reprocessed the multiplex PCR reads via MiXCR and lists one record per CDR3 protein. The table shows 400,000 to 500,000 distinct CDR3 sequences, with approximately 15% occurring only once. Sequencing was performed on blood. The receptors come from a woman under 30 with Graves' hyperthyroidism.

In this sample, this clonotype turned up many times. The chain couples TRBV30 to TRBJ2-5, with D perhaps matching TRBD2 (6 bases). CDR1 GTSNPN and CDR2 SVGIG come from the germline V gene (reference sequence). The CDR3 consists of 16 residues. V lost 0 bases and J 0 bases, leaving 14 bases between the germline ends. This CDR3 is CAWSVGGTEYQETQYF. CDR3 DNA: TGTGCCTGGAGTGTAGGCGGGACTGAGTACCAAGAGACCCAGTACTTC.

This clonotype was seen only a few times. The chain recombines TRBV19 with TRBJ2-1; D not certain. This CDR3 region has 14 residues. Trimming took off 7 bases at V and 0 bases at J, with 10 bases between the two ends. From germline, CDR1 is LNHDA and CDR2 SQIVND (reference sequence). The CDR3 bases are TGTGCCAGTACCTTATCGGGCTCCTACAATGAGCAGTTCTTC. Encoded protein: CASTLSGSYNEQFF. Drawing the rest from reference TRBV19 and TRBJ2-1, the complete variable domain is DGGITQSPKYLFRKEGQNVTLSCEQNLNHDAMYWYRQDPGQGLRLIYYSQIVNDFQKGDIAEGYSVSREKKESFPLTVTSAQKNPTAFYLCASTLSGSYNEQFFGPGTRLTVL.

This chain uses TRBV7-9 with TRBJ2-1, with a tentative D call TRBD2 (6 bases). The CDR3 contains 16 residues. Trimming removed 5 bases from V and 8 bases from J, with 22 bases in between. Germline values: CDR1 SEHNR, CDR2 FQNEAQ (reference sequence). CDR3 coding DNA: TGTGCCAGCAGCCGAGGGTCGGGAGAGTCTGTCGATGAGCAGTTCTTC. This translates into CASSRGSGESVDEQFF.

J is TRBJ1-1 and V is TRBV6-1; TRBD1 matches at 7 bases. Germline values: CDR1 MNHNS, CDR2 SASEGT. This CDR3 is 14 amino acids long. V shed 6 bases and J 5 bases; nucleotides not matched to a gene: 9. CDR3 DNA: TGTGCCAGCAGGCGGGACAGCTTACTTACTGAAGCTTTCTTT. Its protein is CASRRDSLLTEAFF.

The table lists this clonotype with many counts. The genes are TRBV7-2 and TRBJ2-7; D ambiguous. This CDR3 comprises 15 residues. From germline, CDR1 is SGHTA and CDR2 FQGNSA. V lost 1 base, J lost 3 bases, and 13 bases lay in between. The CDR3 DNA is TGTGCCAGCAGCTTAGAGTTATCCCAGCACTACGAGCAGTACTTC. Protein sequence: CASSLELSQHYEQYF.

This clonotype was recorded many times. J is TRBJ2-6 and V is TRBV29-1; D might be TRBD1 (6 bases). This CDR3 contains 16 residues. Germline values: CDR1 SQVTM, CDR2 ANQGSEA. Trimming cost V 6 bases and J 0 bases, with 15 bases left between them. The CDR3 DNA reads TGCAGCGTCGCGACAGGTAGTTCCTCTGGGGCCAACGTCCTGACTTTC. This encodes CSVATGSSSGANVLTF.

Many counts were recorded for this clonotype. This chain joins TRBV11-3 and TRBJ1-1; D uncertain. In germline, CDR1 is SGHNT, CDR2 YENEEA. V lost 5 bases to trimming and J lost 4 bases, with 11 bases between them. CDR3 size: 13 residues. CDR3 amino acids: CASSRATITEAFF. The CDR3 nucleotides are TGTGCCAGCAGCCGCGCCACGATCACTGAAGCTTTCTTT.

V and J are TRBV2 and TRBJ2-5, with 14 bases fitting TRBD2. The CDR3 is made up of 18 amino acids. Germline V CDR1 and CDR2: SNHLY, FYNNEI. Unmatched junction bases numbered 13, after V lost 5 bases and J lost 5 bases. Written as DNA, the CDR3 is TGTGCCAGCAGTAGACCCGGGACTAGCGGGAGATCGGATGAGACCCAGTACTTC. Its protein is CASSRPGTSGRSDETQYF.

This clonotype came up many times. The V gene is TRBV10-2, the J gene TRBJ1-2; 7 positions agree with TRBD1. CDR1 is WSHSY and CDR2 is SAAADI in the germline V gene. The V gene end was trimmed by 8 bases and the J gene end by 5 bases; junction bases not matched to a gene: 11. The CDR3 runs 14 residues. The CDR3 spells CASAFQWDSYGYTF. DNA of the CDR3: TGCGCCAGCGCCTTTCAGTGGGACAGTTATGGCTACACCTTC.

In the case of this clonotype: This may stem from a read error, because a much larger clone lies one nucleotide away. V gene TRBV6-4 combines with J gene TRBJ1-1; D call uncertain. This CDR3 spans 13 amino acids. Germline CDR1 is MRHNA and CDR2 is SNTAGT. Trimming shortened V by 2 bases and J by 1 base, and 5 bases separated the two germline ends. CDR3 in amino acids: CASSDRPNTEAFF. The CDR3 coding sequence is TGTGCCAGCAGTGACAGGCCGAACACTGAAGCTTTCTTT.

This clonotype was found a few times. The rearrangement uses TRBV20-1 and TRBJ2-3; D ambiguous. TRBJ1-5 matches the DNA end more closely, so the J call is doubtful. This CDR3 has 16 amino acids. The germline CDR1 and CDR2 sequences are DFQATT and SNEGSKA (reference sequence). CDR3 amino acids: CSARVLAGGTADTQHF. CDR3 sequence (DNA): TGCAGTGCTAGAGTATTAGCGGGAGGTACGGCAGATACGCAGCATTTT.

The chain has TRBV4-1 and TRBJ2-7; 11 bases agree with TRBD2. CDR1 and CDR2 (germline): MGHRA, YSYEKL. The V segment lost 3 bases and the J segment 5 bases; nucleotides outside the gene matches: 6. This CDR3 has 15 residues. CDR3 sequence reads: CASSHSGRAIDEQYV. The CDR3, as DNA: TGCGCCAGCAGCCATAGCGGGAGGGCCATCGACGAGCAGTACGTC.

This clonotype occurred many times. V gene TRBV9 combines with J gene TRBJ1-1, with D uncertain. V lost 2 bases and J lost 3, with 14 bases in between. CDR1 and CDR2 from the germline V gene are SGDLS and YYNGEE. CDR3 size: 15 residues. CDR3 region: CASSVKVFLDTEAFF. The DNA for the CDR3 is TGTGCCAGCAGCGTGAAGGTGTTTCTGGACACTGAAGCTTTCTTT.

At least ten counts were recorded for this clonotype. The rearrangement joins TRBV3-1 to TRBJ1-2, with D maybe TRBD1 (5 bases). V was trimmed by 3 bases and J by 8 bases, leaving 7 bases between them. The CDR3 consists of 11 residues. Per the germline V gene, CDR1 is LGHDT and CDR2 is YNNKEL (reference sequence). CDR3 loop: CASSHGDGYTF. The CDR3 DNA sequence: TGTGCCAGCAGCCATGGGGACGGCTACACCTTC.

This clonotype occurred many times. The V call is TRBV30, the J call TRBJ1-2, with D possibly being TRBD1 (5 bases). The CDR3 length is 15 residues. Germline loops: CDR1 GTSNPN, CDR2 SVGIG (reference sequence). The V end lost 3 bases, the J end lost 3 bases, and 17 bases lay between the germline ends. CDR3 amino acids: CAWRATGTRDYGYTF. Written as DNA, the CDR3 is TGTGCCTGGAGAGCCACAGGCACTAGGGACTATGGCTACACCTTC.

The rearrangement joins TRBV7-9 to TRBJ1-1; the match to TRBD1 covers 10 bases. The CDR3 runs 17 residues. Germline V gene data show CDR1 as SEHNR and CDR2 as FQNEAQ (reference sequence). The trim removed 3 bases at V and 4 bases at J, leaving 11 bases unmatched. CDR3 sequence (DNA): TGTGCCAGCAGCTTTTCAAGGGACAGGGGATCGGGCACTGAAGCTTTCTTT. Translated: CASSFSRDRGSGTEAFF.

In its sample, this clonotype was seen a few times. This chain links TRBV19 with TRBJ2-1; the match to TRBD2 covers 7 bases. The CDR3 spans 14 residues. V dropped 3 bases and J dropped 4; count of bases not matched to a gene: 3. Looked up from germline, CDR1 is LNHDA and CDR2 is SQIVND (reference sequence). The CDR3 spells CASSMGGPYNEQFF. CDR3 nucleotides: TGTGCCAGTAGTATGGGAGGGCCTTACAATGAGCAGTTCTTC.

This clonotype was counted only a few times. The V and J genes are TRBV30 and TRBJ2-7; 15 nucleotides align to TRBD2. The germline V gene encodes CDR1 GTSNPN and CDR2 SVGIG (reference sequence). J lost 3 bases, V lost 1 base, and 7 bases had no gene match. The length of the CDR3 is 17 residues. The CDR3 sequence is CAWSGTSGRVGLYEQYF. The CDR3, as DNA: TGTGCCTGGAGTGGGACTAGCGGGAGGGTGGGGCTCTACGAGCAGTACTTC.

This clonotype was seen repeatedly, ten times or more. The chain joins TRBV7-3 to TRBJ2-1; D possibly corresponds to TRBD2 (6 bases). The CDR3 covers 14 residues. V was pared by 1 base and J by 5 bases, with 9 bases between. Germline V lookup: CDR1 SGHTA, CDR2 FQGTGA. The CDR3 DNA sequence: TGTGCCAGCAGCTTAATCGGGGGTGACAATGAGCAGTTCTTC. It encodes CASSLIGGDNEQFF.